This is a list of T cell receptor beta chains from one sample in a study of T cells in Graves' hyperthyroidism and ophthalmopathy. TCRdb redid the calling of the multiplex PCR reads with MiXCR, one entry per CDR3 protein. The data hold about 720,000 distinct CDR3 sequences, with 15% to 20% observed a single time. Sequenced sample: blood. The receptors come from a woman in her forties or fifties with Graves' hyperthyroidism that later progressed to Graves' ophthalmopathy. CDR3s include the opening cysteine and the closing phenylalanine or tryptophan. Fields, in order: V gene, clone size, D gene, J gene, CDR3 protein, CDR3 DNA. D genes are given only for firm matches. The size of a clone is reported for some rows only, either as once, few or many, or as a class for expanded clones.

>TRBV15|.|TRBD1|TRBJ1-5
CATSSGTDYQPQHF
TGTGCCACCAGCAGCGGGACAGATTATCAGCCCCAGCATTTT
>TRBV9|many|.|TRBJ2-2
CASSGRDPRNTGELFF
TGTGCCAGCAGCGGCCGGGATCCGAGGAACACCGGGGAGCTGTTTTTT
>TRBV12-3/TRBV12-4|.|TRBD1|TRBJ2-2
CASTYRTGGNTGELFF
TGTGCCAGCACCTACCGGACAGGGGGGAACACCGGGGAGCTGTTTTTT
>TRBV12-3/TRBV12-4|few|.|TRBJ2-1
CASSLTTDNEQFF
TGTGCCAGCAGTTTAACCACGGACAATGAGCAGTTCTTC
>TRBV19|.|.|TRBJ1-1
CASSIQGRVDTEAFF
TGTGCCAGTAGTATTCAGGGAAGGGTCGACACTGAAGCTTTCTTT
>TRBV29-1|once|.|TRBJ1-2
CSVVEGSSNYGYTF
TGCAGCGTTGTTGAGGGGTCTTCGAACTATGGCTACACCTTC
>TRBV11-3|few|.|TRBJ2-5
CASSLGASRVETQYF
TGTGCCAGCAGCCTCGGTGCGTCTAGGGTTGAGACCCAGTACTTC
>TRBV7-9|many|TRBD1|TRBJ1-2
CASSSGQGVDGYTF
TGTGCCAGCAGCTCCGGACAGGGGGTAGATGGCTACACCTTC
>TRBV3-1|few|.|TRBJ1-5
CASSSTRGSNQPQHF
TGTGCCAGCAGCTCCACACGGGGCAGCAATCAGCCCCAGCATTTT
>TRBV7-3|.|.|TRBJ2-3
CASSRGGESTDTQYF
TGTGCCAGCAGTCGGGGCGGAGAAAGCACAGATACGCAGTATTTT
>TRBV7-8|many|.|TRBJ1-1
CASSSRTGGQTEAFF
TGTGCCAGCAGCTCCCGTACGGGGGGGCAGACTGAAGCTTTCTTT
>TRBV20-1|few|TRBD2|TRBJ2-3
CSAREASGGIVDTQYF
TGCAGTGCTAGAGAAGCTAGCGGGGGGATAGTGGATACGCAGTATTTT